This passage covers 25 T cell receptor beta chains from one sample sequenced in a study of T-cell memory formation after mild COVID-19. TCRdb re-derived calls from the 5' RACE reads in MiXCR, one entry per CDR3 protein. This table has under 600,000 distinct CDR3 sequences, about 20% appearing once. Sequencing input: PBMCs or a T cell subset sorted from them (not recorded which). These receptors originate from an adult woman who had mild COVID-19 (a few samples of this study predate the infection). Cell type and time point are not known.

The rearrangement links TRBV29-1 to TRBJ1-1; tentatively, D is TRBD1 (6 bases). Trimming stripped 3 bases from V and 0 bases from J, with 11 bases between. This CDR3 comprises 14 residues. Germline V CDR1 and CDR2: SQVTM, ANQGSEA. CDR3 sequence: CSVDHRVLNTEAFF. The CDR3 nucleotides are TGCAGCGTTGACCACAGGGTTTTGAACACTGAAGCTTTCTTT.

Many counts were recorded for this clonotype. The genes are TRBV24-1 and TRBJ2-2; 15 bases are a match to TRBD2. This CDR3 is built from 17 residues. Germline V lookup: CDR1 KGHDR, CDR2 SFDVKD. V shed 9 bases and J 6 bases; nucleotides not matched to a gene: 10. Here the CDR3 DNA reads TGTGCCACCTCTGGGGGACTAGCGGGAGGAATTGCCGGGGAGCTGTTTTTT. Its protein product is CATSGGLAGGIAGELFF.

This rearrangement joins TRBV9 to TRBJ1-1, with D hard to call. V was shortened by 3 bases and J by 1 base, with 16 bases between the two germline ends. CDR3 length: 16 amino acids. Germline CDR1 SGDLS, CDR2 YYNGEE. The CDR3 region is CASSDRPLTKNTEAFF. The CDR3 coding sequence is TGTGCCAGCAGCGACCGACCCCTGACCAAGAACACTGAAGCTTTCTTT.

This clonotype has a handful of counts. The CDR3 nucleotides read TGTGCCAGCTCAGCGGGACTCCTCGAAACGCAGTATTTT. This encodes CASSAGLLETQYF. The V and J genes are TRBV18 and TRBJ2-3; TRBD2 might be the D (6 bases). Trimming removed 5 bases from V and 9 bases from J, with 15 bases in between. There are 13 residues in the CDR3. Germline V gene sequence: CDR1 KGHSH, CDR2 LQKENI. The whole variable domain, filled in from reference TRBV18 and TRBJ2-3, reads NAGVMQNPRHLVRRRGQEARLRCSPMKGHSHVYWYRQLPEEGLKFMVYLQKENIIDESGMPKERFSAEFPKEGPSILRIQQVVRGDSAAYFCASSAGLLETQYFGPGTRLTVL.

This clonotype was observed at least ten times. The gene calls are TRBV15 and TRBJ2-7, with 7 nucleotides matching TRBD1. The CDR3 sequence is 13 residues long. Unmatched junction bases numbered 1, after V lost 5 bases and J lost 0 bases. CDR1 LNHNV and CDR2 YYDKDF come from the germline V gene (reference sequence). For the CDR3, the DNA is TGTGCCACCAGCCCAGGGGGCTCCTACGAGCAGTACTTC. Translation: CATSPGGSYEQYF.

This clonotype was seen a handful of times. The gene calls are TRBV7-8 and TRBJ2-3; 10 nucleotides match TRBD1. The CDR3 has 14 amino acids. V gave up 4 bases and J gave up 5 bases; unmatched junction bases: 3. The germline V gene encodes CDR1 SGHVS and CDR2 FQNEAQ. The DNA of the CDR3 is TGTGCCAGCAGCTCCAGGACAGGGGGAGATACGCAGTATTTT. Its translation: CASSSRTGGDTQYF.

This clonotype was detected only a few times. This sequence joins TRBV6-2 or TRBV6-3 and TRBJ1-4; 7 bases map to TRBD1. The CDR3 covers 14 residues. Germline assignment: CDR1 MNHEY and CDR2 SVGEGT. V was pared by 5 bases and J by 7 bases, with 7 bases of the junction left unmatched. CDR3 DNA sequence: TGTGCCAGCAGTCCGGGACAGACTTCTGAAAAACTGTTTTTT. Its protein product is CASSPGQTSEKLFF.

This clonotype appeared a few times. V usage is TRBV4-1 and J usage is TRBJ2-1, with TRBD2 matching 10 bases. The germline V gene has CDR1 MGHRA and CDR2 YSYEKL. CDR3 size: 16 residues. After removal of 5 bases from V and 1 base from J, the junction contained 5 bases not matched to a gene. CDR3 protein: CASSISGGLSYNEQFF. CDR3 bases: TGCGCCAGCAGCATTAGCGGGGGGCTGTCCTACAATGAGCAGTTCTTC.

The chain links TRBV9 to TRBJ1-1; no clear D. CDR3 length equals 13 residues. Looked up from germline, CDR1 is SGDLS and CDR2 is YYNGEE. The V and J ends lost 2 bases and 1 base respectively, with 6 bases between them. CDR3 amino acids: CASSVVQNTEAFF. In DNA form, the CDR3 reads TGTGCCAGCAGCGTTGTTCAGAACACTGAAGCTTTCTTT. Full variable domain (remainder filled in from reference TRBV9 and TRBJ1-1): DSGVTQTPKHLITATGQRVTLRCSPRSGDLSVYWYQQSLDQGLQFLIQYYNGEERAKGNILERFSAQQFPDLHSELNLSSLELGDSALYFCASSVVQNTEAFFGQGTRLTVV.

This clonotype was seen more than once but under ten times. V is TRBV9 and J is TRBJ1-1, with a tentative D call TRBD1 (6 bases). This CDR3 is 15 amino acids long. V was shortened by 0 bases and J by 4 bases, with 13 bases between the two germline ends. CDR1 and CDR2 (germline): SGDLS, YYNGEE. Here the CDR3 DNA reads TGTGCCAGCAGCGTAGGGGGGCTACGAAGCACTGAAGCTTTCTTT. Its translation: CASSVGGLRSTEAFF.

J is TRBJ1-2 and V is TRBV12-3 or TRBV12-4; the D gene is possibly TRBD1 (5 bases). V lost 2 bases to trimming and J lost 4 bases, with 11 bases between them. This CDR3 is built from 14 residues. The CDR3 reads CASSLTIDSYGYTF. The CDR3 DNA is TGTGCCAGCAGTTTAACCATCGACAGCTATGGCTACACCTTC.

This clonotype has a count of ten or more. CDR3: CATRAGAGNTIYF. The CDR3 DNA reads as TGTGCCACCCGTGCGGGAGCTGGAAACACCATATATTTT. The chain joins TRBV24-1 to TRBJ1-3, with unresolved D. This CDR3 comprises 13 residues. Germline CDR1 reads KGHDR; CDR2 reads SFDVKD. Trimming removed 9 bases at V and 2 bases at J, with 10 bases between.

This clonotype was observed many times. The J gene is TRBJ2-1, the V gene TRBV5-1, with 7 bases matching TRBD1. CDR3 size: 15 residues. The germline V gene encodes CDR1 SGHRS and CDR2 YFSETQ. V was pared by 6 bases and J by 5 bases, with 11 bases of the junction left unmatched. CDR3 loop: CASTRGQMIDNEQFF. In DNA form, the CDR3 reads TGCGCCAGCACCAGGGGACAGATGATAGACAATGAGCAGTTCTTC.

V usage is TRBV6-5 and J usage is TRBJ2-1, with TRBD2 matching over 12 bases. Trimming removed 6 bases from V and 7 bases from J; junction bases left unmatched: 10. The CDR3 loop spans 16 amino acids. CDR1 and CDR2 from the germline V gene are MNHEY and SVGAGI. The CDR3 region has the DNA TGTGCCAGCAGCTCCAGTCTGGGACTAGCGGGTAATGAGCAGTTCTTC. This translates into CASSSSLGLAGNEQFF.

V usage is TRBV10-3 and J usage is TRBJ1-2; D perhaps matches TRBD1 (5 bases). The CDR3 spans 14 residues. Trimming cost V 2 bases and J 7 bases, with 14 bases left between them. The germline CDR1 and CDR2 sequences are ENHRY and SYGVKD. The CDR3 loop is CAISEPTVSSGYTF. The CDR3 DNA follows: TGTGCCATCAGTGAGCCGACAGTCAGCTCTGGCTACACCTTC.

This clonotype has just a few counts. The genes are TRBV25-1 and TRBJ1-5; a weak D match, TRBD1 (5 bases). Germline-derived CDR1 and CDR2 are MGHDK and SYGVNS. The CDR3 totals 16 residues. The V and J ends lost 1 base and 3 bases respectively, with 13 bases between them. The CDR3 loop is CASSEWGTGDNQPQHF. The DNA for the CDR3 is TGTGCCAGCAGTGAATGGGGGACGGGCGACAATCAGCCCCAGCATTTT.

In this sample, this clonotype turned up a few times. The chain has TRBV19 and TRBJ2-1, with 9 bases fitting TRBD2. The CDR3 runs 15 residues. V gave up 5 bases and J gave up 7 bases; unmatched junction bases: 9. Germline V gene data show CDR1 as LNHDA and CDR2 as SQIVND (reference sequence). CDR3 protein: CASSFRVSGSNEQFF. The CDR3 DNA reads as TGTGCCAGTAGTTTCCGGGTTAGCGGGAGTAATGAGCAGTTCTTC.

This chain links TRBV12-3 or TRBV12-4 with TRBJ1-1; 10 bases fit TRBD1. The CDR3 contains 14 residues. The V and J ends lost 3 bases and 6 bases, in that order; junction bases with no gene match: 4. The CDR3 region is CASSFLGTGAEAFF. CDR3 nucleotides: TGTGCCAGCAGTTTTCTGGGGACAGGGGCTGAAGCTTTCTTT.

The V call is TRBV7-9, the J call TRBJ2-7; 11 bases are a match to TRBD2. J was trimmed by 3 bases and V by 6 bases; bases with no gene match: 4. Germline assignment: CDR1 SEHNR and CDR2 FQNEAQ (reference sequence). CDR3 length: 14 residues. For the CDR3, the DNA is TGTGCCAGCAGATCGGGACTAGCGGACTACGAGCAGTACTTC. It yields the protein CASRSGLADYEQYF.

This chain connects TRBV5-1 to TRBJ1-2; 11 bases line up with TRBD1. This CDR3 is built from 16 residues. The junction had 11 bases not matched to a gene; V was cut back by 4 bases and J by 6 bases. Germline V lookup: CDR1 SGHRS, CDR2 YFSETQ. The CDR3, as DNA: TGCGCCAGCAGCCTCCCTCCGGGACAGGGGGGAGATGGCTACACCTTC. Translating it yields CASSLPPGQGGDGYTF.

The CDR3 DNA sequence: TGTGCCATCAGTGAGAACCCACTTTCCGGGGAGCTGTTTTTT. Amino acids: CAISENPLSGELFF. This chain uses TRBV10-3 with TRBJ2-2; D unresolved. V gave up 2 bases and J gave up 6 bases, with 10 bases separating them. The germline CDR1 and CDR2 sequences are ENHRY and SYGVKD. The CDR3 extends over 14 amino acids.

CDR3 in amino acids: CAIIPGQGMGFEQYF. The CDR3 coding sequence is TGTGCCATAATTCCGGGACAGGGTATGGGCTTCGAGCAGTACTTC. The rearrangement links TRBV15 to TRBJ2-7, with TRBD1 matching over 9 bases. CDR3 length: 15 amino acids. Germline V gene data show CDR1 as LNHNV and CDR2 as YYDKDF (reference sequence). The trim removed 10 bases at V and 6 bases at J, leaving 16 bases unmatched.

This clonotype was observed a handful of times. The chain uses TRBV7-2 and TRBJ2-7; a possible D gene is TRBD2 (6 bases). This CDR3 contains 14 residues. Germline loops: CDR1 SGHTA, CDR2 FQGNSA. The germline V and J ends were trimmed by 1 base and 4 bases, with 11 bases remaining between them. CDR3 loop: CASSLGTLAYEQYF. The CDR3 coding sequence is TGTGCCAGCAGCTTAGGGACGCTAGCGTACGAGCAGTACTTC.

This clonotype was seen at least ten times. The CDR3 nucleotides read TGCGCCAGCAGCCAAAGGCTAGCGGGGGGGCTGGGCACAGATACGCAGTATTTT. It encodes CASSQRLAGGLGTDTQYF. The chain uses TRBV4-1 and TRBJ2-3; TRBD2 agrees at 12 bases. Trimming cost V 2 bases and J 1 base; bases outside gene matches: 7. Germline V lookup: CDR1 MGHRA, CDR2 YSYEKL. The CDR3 has 18 residues.

This clonotype was detected only a few times. The chain combines TRBV3-1 with TRBJ2-7; D uncertain. CDR3 size: 13 residues. V was shortened by 2 bases and J by 6 bases, with 11 bases between the two germline ends. CDR1 and CDR2 (germline): LGHDT, YNNKEL (reference sequence). The CDR3 is CASSQLGRGEQYF. DNA for the CDR3: TGTGCCAGCAGCCAACTAGGACGTGGCGAGCAGTACTTC.